Each of the 5 T cell receptor beta chains below was sequenced from the same sample in a study of CD8+CD57+ T cells in acquired aplastic anemia. According to the study, genomic DNA was the template for TCR beta VDJ and CDR3 profiling. Each CDR3 protein is one row after TCRdb ran MiXCR on the reads. The table lists 400,000 to 450,000 distinct CDR3 sequences, about two thirds of them singletons, with more than 3.5% in the top ten. Material: sorted CD4+, CD8+, or CD8+CD57+ T cells (not recorded which) from PBMCs. Receptor source: a human donor in good health, serving as a control.

This clonotype was recorded many times. The V gene is TRBV29-1, the J gene TRBJ2-5; TRBD1 agrees at 7 bases. V dropped 8 bases and J dropped 4; count of bases not matched to a gene: 4. Germline CDR1 SQVTM, CDR2 ANQGSEA. The CDR3 contains 11 residues. The CDR3 coding sequence is TGCAGCCCTAGGACAGGAGAGACCCAGTACTTC. Its protein is CSPRTGETQYF.

With respect to this clonotype: The conserved closing phenylalanine or tryptophan is absent in this CDR3, likely reflecting a read error. The chain joins TRBV7-6 to TRBJ2-7; D remains unclear. The CDR3 extends over 12 amino acids. Germline V CDR1 and CDR2: SGHVS, FNYEAQ. Trimming took 7 bases from V and 4 from J, leaving 11 bases between them. The CDR3, as DNA: TGTGCCAGCACCCTCGAATGGTACGAGCAGTACTTG. Protein sequence: CASTLEWYEQYL.

Points on this clonotype: Its ends do not fully match the called genes, so a read error is possible. The chain recombines TRBV4-3 with TRBJ2-7, with unresolved D. This CDR3 contains 14 residues. CDR1 is LGHNA, CDR2 YSLEER, per germline. CDR3 nucleotides: TGCGCCAGCAGCTTAAGTGTCAGGAACTACGAGCAGTGCTTC. Protein: CASSLSVRNYEQCF.

The chain employs TRBV9 and TRBJ2-3; 8 nucleotides line up with TRBD2. Per the germline V gene, CDR1 is SGDLS and CDR2 is YYNGEE. J lost 7 bases, V lost 5 bases, and 18 bases had no gene match. CDR3 length equals 17 residues. The CDR3, as DNA: TGTGCCAGCAGTAAAGCGGGGGACACCGCCTACGAGCATACGCAGTATTTT. This gives the protein CASSKAGDTAYEHTQYF.

The chain links TRBV7-3 to TRBJ2-3; no definite D call. This CDR3 has 16 residues. The V and J ends lost 5 bases and 3 bases respectively, with 18 bases between them. In germline, CDR1 is SGHTA, CDR2 FQGTGA. The CDR3 sequence is CASSPRKAAQTDTQYF. CDR3 in DNA: TGTGCCAGCAGCCCAAGAAAAGCAGCACAGACAGATACGCAGTATTTT. The entire variable domain, with the rest obtained from reference TRBV7-3 and TRBJ2-3, is as follows: GAGVSQTPSNKVTEKGKYVELRCDPISGHTALYWYRQSLGQGPEFLIYFQGTGAADDSGLPNDRFFAVRPEGSVSTLKIQRTERGDSAVYLCASSPRKAAQTDTQYFGPGTRLTVL.